Listed below are T cell receptor beta chains from one sample, sequenced in a study of T cell responses to AZD1222 COVID-19 vaccine. Clones were sequenced by immunoSEQ multiplex PCR, and TCRdb holds only the in-frame ones, with some missing. The sample records under 200,000 clones, 87% being singletons. The specimen comprised peripheral blood, sampled 28 days after the second AZD1222 dose. The receptors derive from an adult who received the AZD1222 COVID-19 vaccine. The conserved cysteine and the conserved F or W are not part of the CDR3 here. Fields, in order: D gene, clone size, V gene, CDR3 protein. D genes are given only for firm matches. Clone size is given for some rows only: seen once, a few or many times, or a class if the clone is expanded.

>TRBD1|-|TRBV6-1
ASREGTGFGGYT
>-|-|TRBV29-1
SVDRAGRTGELF
>-|-|TRBV5-1
ASSLSSWGDGYT
>TRBD1|-|TRBV25-1
ASSEYLGQGTNYGYT
>-|-|TRBV11-1
ASSLIGGAYEQY
>-|-|TRBV5-1
ASSLGGSPNYGYT
>TRBD1|-|TRBV4-1
ASSYGQAWGGTEAF
>TRBD2|-|TRBV4-3
ASSQDAQGGKPYEQY
>-|once|TRBV19
ASRGTGNQPQH
>-|-|TRBV10-3
AIRPGGTGELF
>-|-|TRBV11-2
ASSGGAEGYT
>-|-|TRBV4-2
ASSQRHKGPRDLGYT
>TRBD1|once|TRBV27
ASSWTGGRDYGYT
>TRBD1|-|TRBV4-2
ASSQAKGAGGYT
>-|-|TRBV6-1
ASSERGGTWNTEAF
>-|-|TRBV5-5
ASSSRATELPRPQH
>TRBD1|-|TRBV11-2
ASSLQGGLGYGYT
>-|-|TRBV4-1
ASSQTIGGKGYT
>TRBD1|-|TRBV5-4
ASSPGQGPLNTGELF
>-|-|TRBV4-3
ASSQEALGAGYSLGEKLF
>-|-|TRBV4-1
ASSQQGVTEAF
>-|-|TRBV6-2/TRBV6-3
ASSRAGSSYEQY
>-|-|TRBV19
ASSIVGGIAKNIQY
>-|-|TRBV18
ASSPQAAPGPSGNTIY
>TRBD1|-|TRBV10-3
AISEDRADTDTQY
>TRBD1|-|TRBV19
ASKSTGVNYGYT
>TRBD2|-|TRBV11-2
ASSPSGGGSTGELF
>TRBD1|-|TRBV24-1
ATRYRDREGVERYEETQY
>-|-|TRBV27
ASSLTGLNTEAF
>-|few|TRBV9
ASSARGRSSYGYT
>-|-|TRBV18
ARPTGLQPQH
>TRBD1|-|TRBV2
ASRDRGSNEKLF
>-|few|TRBV4-1
ASSSRGAESSYNSPLH
>-|-|TRBV19
ASSISRARSYEQY
>TRBD2|-|TRBV4-3
ASSHRIIRGGTSTDTQY
>-|-|TRBV7-8
ASSSQSAATNEKLF
>-|-|TRBV10-1
ASSELSDTEAF
>-|-|TRBV5-6
ASRLDGENTEAF
>-|once|TRBV9
ASGPSGQPQH
>-|-|TRBV19
ASSIGGTSTEAF
>TRBD2|-|TRBV4-2
ASSQTPTSGGPADTQY
>-|-|TRBV7-9
ASSFGETAF
>-|once|TRBV29-1
SVDAGIGYT
>-|-|TRBV11-2
ASSLETDLNYGYT
>-|-|TRBV27
ASSSFWSVGSPLH
>-|-|TRBV7-2
ASSLMGSTDTQY
>TRBD2|-|TRBV2
ASSRLAGDPLSSYEQY
>-|-|TRBV18
ASSLAGSNTEAF
>TRBD1|-|TRBV9
ASSVEDRGYGYT
>TRBD2|once|TRBV6-6
ASKGLAGSGEQY
>TRBD1|-|TRBV5-1
ASSFQGGRVEKLF
>-|-|TRBV25-1
ASSTGGNTIY
>TRBD2|-|TRBV19
ASSPIAGGYNEQF